This record looks at one T cell receptor (beta chain) sequence and its context. The antigen remains unidentified. This sample is drawn from a study of cytomegalovirus exposure and HLA in healthy donors. The V end lost 5 bases, the J end lost 3 bases, and 11 bases lay between the germline ends. Germline CDR1 MNHNY, CDR2 SVGAGI (reference sequence). The length of the CDR3 is 14 residues. PCR used 60 Vbeta primers and 13 Jbeta primers. Sequenced by immunoSEQ multiplex PCR; TCRdb stores in-frame clones only, minus some. The repertoire holds tens of thousands of clones, with more than 60% as singletons. Study results and limitations: It was reported that TCR beta sequences correctly inferred the HLA-A and HLA-B alleles for most subjects. In a later analysis, donors in an Asian-associated ancestry cluster reportedly had fewer N-insertions in productive TCRs than the cohort mean.

Sequencing used PBMCs. The chain recombines TRBV6-6 with TRBJ2-1; tentative D call: TRBD2 (6 bases). This receptor was identified in a male donor in good health and CMV-seropositive. The CDR3 spells CASSGGRNYNEQFF. DNA of the CDR3: TGTGCCAGCAGTGGAGGGCGGAACTACAATGAGCAGTTCTTC.